A single T cell receptor beta chain is shown here with its context. The sample comes from a study of blood T cell repertoires in COVID-19. Study-wide background: Samples of COVID-19 (acute and convalescent) were obtained from the United States, Italy and Spain.

In the study's own analysis: Researchers report that nucleated cell counts were estimated from reference gene primer amplification. The method was immunoSEQ multiplex PCR; TCRdb's version includes in-frame clones alone and lacks a portion of them. The V and J calls and clone size come from that table; D and trimming were worked out from the DNA. This sample has over 200,000 clones, with about 85% found just once. J lost 6 bases, V lost 4 bases, and 6 bases had no gene match. In germline, CDR1 is SGHAT, CDR2 FQNNGV. The CDR3 length is 15 residues. This chain joins TRBV11-2 and TRBJ2-7; 13 bases fit TRBD2. The receptor comes from a woman over 75 with acute or convalescent COVID-19. The sequenced sample consisted of peripheral blood. The CDR3 nucleotides are TGTGCCAGCAGCTGGGGGACTAGCGGGGTGGGCGAGCAGTACTTC. Residues: CASSWGTSGVGEQYF.